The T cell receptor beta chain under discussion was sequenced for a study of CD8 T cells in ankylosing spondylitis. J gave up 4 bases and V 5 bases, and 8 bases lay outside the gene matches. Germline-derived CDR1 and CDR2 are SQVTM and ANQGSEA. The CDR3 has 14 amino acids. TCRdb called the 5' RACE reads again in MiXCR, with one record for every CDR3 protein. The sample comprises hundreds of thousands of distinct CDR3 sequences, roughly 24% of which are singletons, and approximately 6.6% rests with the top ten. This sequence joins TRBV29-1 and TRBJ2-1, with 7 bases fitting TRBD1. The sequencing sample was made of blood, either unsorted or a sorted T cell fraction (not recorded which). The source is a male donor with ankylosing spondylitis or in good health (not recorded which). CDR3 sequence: CSVLTGSNYNEQFF. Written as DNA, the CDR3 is TGCAGCGTTCTGACAGGGAGCAATTACAATGAGCAGTTCTTC.